Sequencing of this T cell receptor (beta chain) was carried out in a study of blood T cells in healthy people across ages. Across the study: With template switching, about one barcoded beta molecule was captured per two T cells. Study results and limitations: Per million T cells, TCR beta diversity dropped roughly linearly as age increased.

From germline, CDR1 is SSHAT and CDR2 FNYEAQ (reference sequence). CDR3 length equals 13 residues. PCR was performed a second time for about 7 to 12 cycles using a sample-barcoded 5' primer and a J-beta primer mix. MiXCR was run by TCRdb on the 5' RACE reads, yielding one entry per CDR3 protein. The sample carries just under 550,000 distinct CDR3 sequences, 24% recorded once. In the case of this clonotype: Antigen: not known. An end of the junction does not agree with germline; a read error may underlie this.

These data were also reused for a study on T cells of mothers and their children. Per that paper: Every mother supplied over 9 million TCR beta CDR3 reads and every child around 3 million.

This TCR derives from a boy aged 5-17 years in good health. The rearrangement joins TRBV7-7 to TRBJ2-3; no clear D. Material: blood. CDR3: CASSQSHTDTQYF. The CDR3 DNA is TGTGCTAGCAGCCAGTCCCACACAGATACGCAGTATTTT.